A single sample gave rise to the 8 T cell receptor beta chains below, sequenced in a study of T cell responses to AZD1222 COVID-19 vaccine. The method was immunoSEQ multiplex PCR; TCRdb's version includes in-frame clones alone and lacks a portion of them. The table records about 150,000 clones, 80% to 90% of them present only once. The sequencing here drew on peripheral blood, taken on day 0 of AZD1222 vaccination. The receptors were sampled from an adult in good health.

The chain uses TRBV6-1 and TRBJ1-1; D is unresolved. The CDR3 is 13 amino acids. V was pared by 2 bases and J by 1 base, with 5 bases between. CDR1 MNHNS and CDR2 SASEGT come from the germline V gene. The CDR3 bases are TGTGCCAGCAGTGAAATCCGGAACACTGAAGCTTTCTTT. Protein product: CASSEIRNTEAFF.

The chain has TRBV6-6 and TRBJ1-5; D gene unclear. This CDR3 region has 12 residues. Per the germline V gene, CDR1 is MNHNY and CDR2 is SVGAGI (reference sequence). The V end lost 2 bases, the J end lost 8 bases, and 7 bases lay between the germline ends. The CDR3 region is CASSYGAEPQHF. The CDR3 DNA reads as TGTGCCAGCAGTTACGGTGCTGAGCCCCAGCATTTT.

V is TRBV7-2 and J is TRBJ2-2; D tentatively fits TRBD1 or TRBD2 (6 bases each). V was clipped by 1 base and J by 5 bases, with 17 bases between them. The CDR3 contains 17 residues. CDR1 and CDR2 (germline): SGHTA, FQGNSA. The CDR3 spells CASSLVGSGGRTGELFF. The CDR3 DNA sequence: TGTGCCAGCAGCTTAGTTGGTAGTGGGGGGCGAACCGGGGAGCTGTTTTTT.

V usage is TRBV5-5 and J usage is TRBJ1-2, with TRBD1 identical over 7 bases. This CDR3 region has 13 residues. The ends lost 4 bases at V and 3 bases at J; junction bases unmatched: 3. In germline, CDR1 is SGHKS, CDR2 YYEKEE (reference sequence). This chain's CDR3 is CASSATGDYGYTF. The CDR3 DNA is TGTGCCAGCAGCGCCACAGGGGACTATGGCTACACCTTC.

V is TRBV7-2 and J is TRBJ2-7, with 11 bases identical to TRBD2. V lost 5 bases to trimming and J lost 7 bases; unmatched junction nucleotides: 10. CDR1 and CDR2 (germline): SGHTA, FQGNSA. There are 15 residues in the CDR3. CDR3 protein: CASSRELAGVGEQYF. CDR3 DNA: TGTGCCAGCAGCCGCGAACTAGCGGGAGTTGGAGAGCAGTACTTC.

The rearrangement uses TRBV11-2 and TRBJ2-3; 9 bases fit TRBD2. Trimming took 5 bases from V and 3 from J; bases not matched to a gene: 15. The CDR3 loop spans 18 amino acids. Germline V CDR1 and CDR2: SGHAT, FQNNGV. In DNA, the CDR3 is TGTGCCAGCAGCCGTGGGGTAGCGGGAGTATGGAGTACAGATACGCAGTATTTT. Translated: CASSRGVAGVWSTDTQYF.

This sequence joins TRBV5-4 and TRBJ2-1, with 10 bases that match TRBD1. The CDR3 covers 15 residues. V lost 0 bases to trimming and J lost 9 bases; unmatched junction nucleotides: 6. The germline CDR1 and CDR2 sequences are SGHNT and YYREEE (reference sequence). CDR3 DNA sequence: TGTGCCAGCAGCTTGGACGACAGGGGGCAGGTTGAGCAGTTCTTC. Encoded protein: CASSLDDRGQVEQFF. The entire variable domain, with the rest obtained from reference TRBV5-4 and TRBJ2-1, is as follows: ETGVTQSPTHLIKTRGQQVTLRCSSQSGHNTVSWYQQALGQGPQFIFQYYREEENGRGNFPPRFSGLQFPNYSSELNVNALELDDSALYLCASSLDDRGQVEQFFGPGTRLTVL.

The genes are TRBV20-1 and TRBJ2-7; D gene unclear. The V end lost 2 bases, the J end lost 4 bases, and 6 bases lay between the germline ends. CDR3 length equals 11 residues. Germline CDR1 is DFQATT and CDR2 is SNEGSKA (reference sequence). The DNA for the CDR3 is TGCAGTGCTAGACAGGCTTACGAGCAGTACTTC. It codes for CSARQAYEQYF.